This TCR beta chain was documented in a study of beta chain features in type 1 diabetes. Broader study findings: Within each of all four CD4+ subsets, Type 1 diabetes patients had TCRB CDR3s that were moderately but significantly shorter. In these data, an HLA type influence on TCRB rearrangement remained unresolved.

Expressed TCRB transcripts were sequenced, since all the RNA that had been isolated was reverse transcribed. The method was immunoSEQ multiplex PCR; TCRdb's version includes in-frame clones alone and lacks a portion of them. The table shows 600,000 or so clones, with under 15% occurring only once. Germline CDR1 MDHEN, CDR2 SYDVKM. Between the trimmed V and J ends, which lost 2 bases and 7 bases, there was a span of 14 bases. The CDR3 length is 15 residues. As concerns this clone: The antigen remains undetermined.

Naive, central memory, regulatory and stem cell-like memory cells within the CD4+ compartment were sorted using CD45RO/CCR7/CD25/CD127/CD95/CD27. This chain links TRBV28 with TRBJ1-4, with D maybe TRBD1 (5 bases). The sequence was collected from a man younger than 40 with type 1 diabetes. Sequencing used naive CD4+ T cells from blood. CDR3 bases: TGTGCCAGCAGTTTACCGGGATACGGGGGTGAAAAACTGTTTTTT. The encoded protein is CASSLPGYGGEKLFF.